These T cell receptor beta chains were read from a single sample in a study of cytomegalovirus exposure and HLA in healthy donors. This table comes from immunoSEQ multiplex PCR, and its TCRdb copy is limited to in-frame clones, with some not included. The repertoire includes roughly 190,000 clones, around 78% of them detected once, and just over 2% sits in the top ten. The sample taken for sequencing was PBMCs. All receptors derive from a woman in her thirties in good health and CMV-seropositive. CDR3s include the opening cysteine and the closing phenylalanine or tryptophan.

J gene,V gene,CDR3 protein
TRBJ2-1,TRBV7-6,CASSSIFTGNEQFF
TRBJ1-1,TRBV7-2,CASGTGGPEAFF
TRBJ2-5,TRBV4-3,CASSHGLAEAETQYF
TRBJ1-2,TRBV19,CASTVEAHSTGGYTF
TRBJ2-7,TRBV6-5,CASRANRVSYEQYF
TRBJ1-6,TRBV27,CASSPGQLIFPLHF
TRBJ1-2,TRBV21-1,CASSKGGTGGGYTF
TRBJ2-1,TRBV4-1,CASSQVAGTYNEQFF
TRBJ2-3,TRBV7-2,CASSSSTDTQYF
TRBJ2-7,TRBV29-1,CSVGTGNHEQYF
TRBJ1-5,TRBV30,CAWSVRRQSNQPQHF
TRBJ2-2,TRBV9,CASSGTDRGRYHNTGELFF
TRBJ2-1,TRBV29-1,CSVRPGTGVGNEQFF
TRBJ1-1,TRBV12-5,CASGLMTGTNTEAFF
TRBJ1-1,TRBV18,CASSQGLTAEAFF
TRBJ2-1,TRBV10-2,CASSGLSSGRASVEQFF
TRBJ2-7,TRBV6-5,CASTASSGAPYEQYF
TRBJ2-3,TRBV11-2,CASSGQVTDTQYF
TRBJ1-3,TRBV2,CASSSLAYSGNTIYF
TRBJ2-2,TRBV30,CAWSVGGWATSPGELFF
TRBJ2-5,TRBV2,CASSPTSLETQYF
TRBJ2-2,TRBV12-5,CASAREGIANTGELFF
TRBJ1-2,TRBV6-5,CASSYSGGYGYTF
TRBJ1-1,TRBV7-2,CASSTPAGWVAEAFF
TRBJ1-1,TRBV19,CASRDRENTEAFF
TRBJ2-7,TRBV27,CASSLYPPGDRAIHSYEQYF
TRBJ1-2,TRBV28,CASSFPAGIGYGYTF
TRBJ2-7,TRBV4-1,CASSQRLAGSLYEQYF
TRBJ1-2,TRBV18,CASSLDLTGLNYGYTF
TRBJ2-7,TRBV6-6,CASSYSAGGHEQYF
TRBJ2-1,TRBV6-6,CASKLADHNEQFF
TRBJ1-1,TRBV6-5,CASSYTRGTEAFF
TRBJ2-2,TRBV7-9,CASSPRGAGVTGELFF
TRBJ2-5,TRBV6-5,CASGRPRQGETQYF
TRBJ1-1,TRBV6-6,CASSYGSGEAFF
TRBJ2-3,TRBV30,CACTRSTDTQYF
TRBJ1-2,TRBV10-3,CAITPDRGSLSGYTF
TRBJ1-4,TRBV5-6,CASSPRVLTGDRGKLFF
TRBJ1-2,TRBV2,CASIPATGGTGYTF
TRBJ2-7,TRBV6-6,CASSYYSGRGEQYF
TRBJ1-2,TRBV7-9,CASSPPGYGYTF
TRBJ2-1,TRBV27,CASRTSGRAYEQFF
TRBJ1-5,TRBV15,CATSRERGLDSNQPQHF
TRBJ2-7,TRBV4-1,CASSPYTGGFSYEQYF
TRBJ2-1,TRBV6-5,CASSATGDGEQFF
TRBJ1-2,TRBV27,CASSSHDHPYGYTF
TRBJ2-3,TRBV14,CASSQALHRDTDTQYF
TRBJ2-7,TRBV7-9,CASSRGGLEREQYF
TRBJ2-5,TRBV6-5,CASSKNSGTGGQQYF
TRBJ2-2,TRBV14,CASSQLQGATGELFF